Below are 9 T cell receptor beta chains sequenced from a single sample in a study of cytomegalovirus exposure and HLA in healthy donors. The PCR ran on 60 Vbeta and 13 Jbeta primers. Data came from immunoSEQ multiplex PCR; TCRdb stores just in-frame clones and leaves some out. Of 150,000 or so clones listed, about 74% are singletons. Sequenced: PBMCs. These receptor sequences come from a young man in good health and CMV-seropositive.

The V call is TRBV19, the J call TRBJ2-7, with TRBD1 matching over 9 bases. Germline V gene lookup returns CDR1 LNHDA and CDR2 SQIVND (reference sequence). The V gene end was trimmed by 6 bases and the J gene end by 5 bases; junction bases not matched to a gene: 8. The CDR3 runs 14 residues. The CDR3 DNA reads as TGTGCCAGTAGGGGAACTACAGGGGGCCACGAGCAGTACTTC. Amino acids: CASRGTTGGHEQYF.

The chain couples TRBV28 to TRBJ1-6; TRBD1 might be the D (6 bases). Germline CDR1 is MDHEN and CDR2 is SYDVKM. The CDR3 loop spans 14 amino acids. Between the trimmed V and J ends, which lost 6 bases and 9 bases, there was a span of 15 bases. The CDR3 bases are TGTGCCAGCAGGCTTGGACAGCCCGTTTCACCCCTCCACTTT. Its protein product is CASRLGQPVSPLHF.

The V and J genes are TRBV5-6 and TRBJ2-7; D is possibly TRBD2 (6 bases). This CDR3 has 14 residues. The V end was cut by 2 bases, the J end by 3 bases, with 12 bases between. The germline V gene has CDR1 SGHDT and CDR2 YYEEEE. CDR3 sequence (DNA): TGTGCCAGCAGCTTCGGGGGTTGGGGCTACGAGCAGTACTTC. Translating gives CASSFGGWGYEQYF.

This clone turned up a few times. The chain is built from TRBV19 and TRBJ1-2; 8 bases align to TRBD1. V lost 5 bases to trimming and J lost 0 bases; unmatched junction nucleotides: 14. This CDR3 is built from 18 residues. Per germline, CDR1 LNHDA and CDR2 SQIVND (reference sequence). Here the CDR3 reads CASSHIQSDRAANYGYTF. In nucleotides, the CDR3 is TGTGCCAGTAGTCACATCCAATCGGACAGGGCTGCTAACTATGGCTACACCTTC.

The sample holds a few counts of this clone. The chain is built from TRBV7-3 and TRBJ2-7; 11 bases line up with TRBD2. Germline loops: CDR1 SGHTA, CDR2 FQGTGA. There are 16 residues in the CDR3. The V and J ends lost 5 bases and 4 bases, in that order; junction bases with no gene match: 10. CDR3 DNA sequence: TGTGCCAGCAGCCCCTGGACTAGCGGGCGAAAATACGAGCAGTACTTC. Its protein is CASSPWTSGRKYEQYF. The whole variable domain, remainder taken from reference TRBV7-3 and TRBJ2-7, is GAGVSQTPSNKVTEKGKYVELRCDPISGHTALYWYRQSLGQGPEFLIYFQGTGAADDSGLPNDRFFAVRPEGSVSTLKIQRTERGDSAVYLCASSPWTSGRKYEQYFGPGTRLTVT.

The chain links TRBV6-1 to TRBJ1-2; TRBD1 matches at 8 bases. The ends lost 3 bases at V and 4 bases at J; junction bases unmatched: 7. From germline, CDR1 is MNHNS and CDR2 SASEGT. The CDR3 totals 15 residues. CDR3 sequence (DNA): TGTGCCAGCAGTGATTCGACAGGGGAACTCTATGGCTACACCTTC. Protein sequence: CASSDSTGELYGYTF.

V is TRBV19 and J is TRBJ2-3; tentatively, D is TRBD1 (6 bases). The CDR3 has 18 amino acids. V lost 4 bases, J lost 2 bases, and 22 bases lay in between. Germline values: CDR1 LNHDA, CDR2 SQIVND (reference sequence). The CDR3 protein is CASSSGIEEWGLTDTQYF. CDR3 coding DNA: TGTGCCAGTAGTAGTGGAATTGAGGAGTGGGGGCTCACAGATACGCAGTATTTT.

V gene TRBV6-5 combines with J gene TRBJ2-1, with TRBD1 matching over 8 bases. This CDR3 has 14 amino acids. Per the germline V gene, CDR1 is MNHEY and CDR2 is SVGAGI. V lost 1 base, J lost 10 bases, and 6 bases stayed unmatched. The CDR3 coding sequence is TGTGCCAGCAGTTACTACGGACAGGGAAGGGAGCAGTTCTTC. Its protein is CASSYYGQGREQFF.

The chain carries TRBV2 and TRBJ2-7; unclear D gene. The V and J ends lost 2 bases and 5 bases respectively, with 7 bases between them. Germline-derived CDR1 and CDR2 are SNHLY and FYNNEI. The CDR3 loop spans 12 amino acids. As DNA, the CDR3 is TGTGCCAGCAGTGAAATCAGCGACGAGCAGTACTTC. Protein: CASSEISDEQYF.